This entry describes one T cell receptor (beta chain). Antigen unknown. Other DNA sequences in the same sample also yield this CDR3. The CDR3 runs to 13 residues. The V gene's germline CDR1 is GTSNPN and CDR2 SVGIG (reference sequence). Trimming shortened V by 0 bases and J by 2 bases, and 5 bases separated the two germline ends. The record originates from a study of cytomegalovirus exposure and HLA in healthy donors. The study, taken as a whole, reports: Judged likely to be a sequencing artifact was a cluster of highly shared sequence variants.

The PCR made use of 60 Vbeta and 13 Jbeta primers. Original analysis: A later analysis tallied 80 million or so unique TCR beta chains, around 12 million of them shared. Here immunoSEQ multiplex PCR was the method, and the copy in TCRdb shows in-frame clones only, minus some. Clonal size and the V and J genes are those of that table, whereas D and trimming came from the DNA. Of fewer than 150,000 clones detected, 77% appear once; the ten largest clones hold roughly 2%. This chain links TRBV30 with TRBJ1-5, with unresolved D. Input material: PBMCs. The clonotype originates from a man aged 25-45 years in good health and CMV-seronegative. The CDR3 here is CAWSVQGNQPQHF. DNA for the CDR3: TGTGCCTGGAGTGTCCAGGGCAATCAGCCCCAGCATTTT.